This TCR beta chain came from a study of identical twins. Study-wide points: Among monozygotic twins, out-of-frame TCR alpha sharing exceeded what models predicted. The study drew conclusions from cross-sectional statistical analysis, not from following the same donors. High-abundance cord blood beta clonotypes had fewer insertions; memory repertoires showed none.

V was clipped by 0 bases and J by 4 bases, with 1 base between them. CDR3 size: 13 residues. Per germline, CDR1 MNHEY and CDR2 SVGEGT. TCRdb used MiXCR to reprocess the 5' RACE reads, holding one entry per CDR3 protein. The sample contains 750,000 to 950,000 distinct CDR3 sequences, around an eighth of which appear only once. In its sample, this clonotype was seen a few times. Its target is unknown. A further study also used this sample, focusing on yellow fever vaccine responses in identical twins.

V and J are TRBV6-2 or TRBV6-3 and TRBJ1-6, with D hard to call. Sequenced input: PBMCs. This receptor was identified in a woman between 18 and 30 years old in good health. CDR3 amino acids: CASSYSYNSPLHF. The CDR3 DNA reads TGTGCCAGCAGTTACTCGTATAATTCACCCCTCCACTTT.